Presented here are 21 T cell receptor beta chains from one specimen sequenced in a study of T-cell reconstitution after alpha-beta-depleted transplantation in children (TCRdb year 2016). The treatment or condition label for this specimen denotes: allogeneic hematopoietic cell transplantation with graft depleted of TCRalphabeta T cells and CD19 B cells. The method was PCR. This sample was sequenced with an Illumina HiSeq 2500. TCR libraries were prepared with molecular barcoding, using unique molecular identifiers to normalize TCRbeta repertoire quantification. Using fastp at Q25 and MiXCR, TCRdb reprocessed the public reads and kept productive beta chains. All rows with the same CDR3 protein become a single entry with the most common DNA and genes. A total of 400,000 to 550,000 distinct CDR3 sequences appear in this sample, roughly a tenth of them only once. Roughly 2% of the sample comes from the top ten.

Sequenced here: PBMCs, sampled before TCRalphabeta/CD19-depleted stem cell transplant. The receptors stem from a child under 10 years old with inherited bone marrow failure, due to receive a stem cell transplant.

In its sample, this clonotype was seen many times. The rearrangement links TRBV7-8 to TRBJ1-1; D call uncertain. The CDR3 is 15 residues long. Deletions cut 5 bases from V and 2 bases from J, with 15 bases between. Germline values: CDR1 SGHVS, CDR2 FQNEAQ. CDR3 loop: CASSQREGRNTEAFF. The CDR3 coding sequence is TGTGCCAGCAGCCAGCGGGAGGGCAGAAACACTGAAGCTTTCTTT.

As to this clonotype: Since a much larger clone is just one base distant, this may be a read error. This chain uses TRBV5-1 with TRBJ2-1, with D tentatively TRBD1 (6 bases). The CDR3 spans 14 residues. Trimming removed 4 bases from V and 5 bases from J, with 13 bases in between. The germline gives CDR1 SGHRS, CDR2 YFSETQ. CDR3 sequence: CASSPQGHNNEQFF. For the CDR3, the DNA is TGCGCCAGCAGCCCCCAGGGACATAACAATGAGCAGTTCTTC.

Ten or more counts support this clonotype. The chain carries TRBV7-9 and TRBJ1-3; a weak D match, TRBD1 (6 bases). Trimming removed 5 bases from V and 0 bases from J, with 8 bases in between. Germline-derived CDR1 and CDR2 are SEHNR and FQNEAQ (reference sequence). The CDR3 length is 14 residues. CDR3 sequence: CASSRDNSGNTIYF. The CDR3 DNA reads as TGTGCCAGCAGCCGGGACAACTCTGGAAACACCATATATTTT.

This clonotype was counted at least ten times. This sequence joins TRBV5-6 and TRBJ2-3; the match to TRBD2 covers 10 bases. This CDR3 contains 16 residues. CDR1 is SGHDT and CDR2 is YYEEEE in the germline V gene. Germline trimming cut 1 base from V and 5 bases from J; bases unmatched to any gene: 7. The CDR3 region is CASSLNLAGVGDTQYF. The CDR3 DNA follows: TGTGCCAGCAGCTTGAACCTAGCGGGAGTTGGAGATACGCAGTATTTT.

This clonotype has at least ten counts. The V gene is TRBV27, the J gene TRBJ2-1; possibly TRBD2 for D (7 bases). Between the trimmed V and J ends, which lost 7 bases and 4 bases, there was a span of 17 bases. Germline CDR1 is MNHEY and CDR2 is SMNVEV (reference sequence). This CDR3 contains 15 residues. The CDR3 region is CASTLGGEKYNEQFF. Here the CDR3 DNA reads TGTGCCAGCACCCTAGGGGGGGAGAAGTACAATGAGCAGTTCTTC.

The V gene is TRBV29-1, the J gene TRBJ2-3; TRBD2 is a possible D gene (6 bases). This CDR3 comprises 13 residues. Germline loops: CDR1 SQVTM, CDR2 ANQGSEA. The V and J ends lost 7 bases and 1 base respectively, with 12 bases between them. The CDR3, as DNA: TGCAGCGGGGACTCTGGGGGCACAGATACGCAGTATTTT. Its protein product is CSGDSGGTDTQYF.

V usage is TRBV20-1 and J usage is TRBJ2-7; no firm D call. The germline V and J ends were trimmed by 4 bases and 3 bases, with 10 bases remaining between them. CDR3 size: 12 residues. The germline V gene has CDR1 DFQATT and CDR2 SNEGSKA (reference sequence). In DNA form, the CDR3 reads TGCAGTGCTACTACCCCCCGCTACGAGCAGTACTTC. It yields the protein CSATTPRYEQYF.

This clonotype was observed at least ten times. The rearrangement uses TRBV5-1 and TRBJ2-7; 7 bases match TRBD1. The germline V gene encodes CDR1 SGHRS and CDR2 YFSETQ. The CDR3 sequence is 14 residues long. J lost 3 bases, V lost 1 base, and 4 bases had no gene match. The CDR3 sequence: CASSLYAGGYEQYF. For the CDR3, the DNA is TGCGCCAGCAGCTTGTACGCAGGGGGCTACGAGCAGTACTTC. Together with reference TRBV5-1 and TRBJ2-7, the CDR3 gives the full variable domain: KAGVTQTPRYLIKTRGQQVTLSCSPISGHRSVSWYQQTPGQGLQFLFEYFSETQRNKGNFPGRFSGRQFSNSRSEMNVSTLELGDSALYLCASSLYAGGYEQYFGPGTRLTVT.

In its sample, this clonotype was seen a few times. The chain recombines TRBV5-1 with TRBJ1-4; D unclear. The germline V gene has CDR1 SGHRS and CDR2 YFSETQ. The CDR3 sequence is 17 residues long. V gave up 4 bases and J gave up 4 bases, with 20 bases separating them. CDR3 DNA sequence: TGCGCCAGCAGCCGCCTCAGTGTTACAGAGGGTAATGAAAAACTGTTTTTT. It yields the protein CASSRLSVTEGNEKLFF. Full variable domain (missing parts from reference TRBV5-1 and TRBJ1-4): KAGVTQTPRYLIKTRGQQVTLSCSPISGHRSVSWYQQTPGQGLQFLFEYFSETQRNKGNFPGRFSGRQFSNSRSEMNVSTLELGDSALYLCASSRLSVTEGNEKLFFGSGTQLSVL.

This chain links TRBV19 with TRBJ2-1, with 8 bases aligning to TRBD1. The V gene end was trimmed by 6 bases and the J gene end by 5 bases; junction bases not matched to a gene: 12. Germline V gene data show CDR1 as LNHDA and CDR2 as SQIVND (reference sequence). The CDR3 spans 16 residues. The CDR3 region has the DNA TGTGCCAGTAGGCCCCGTTCAGGGGGCGAGAACAATGAGCAGTTCTTC. Protein sequence: CASRPRSGGENNEQFF.

This clonotype was counted at least ten times. The V gene is TRBV29-1, the J gene TRBJ2-3, with D perhaps TRBD1 (6 bases). The germline CDR1 and CDR2 sequences are SQVTM and ANQGSEA. This CDR3 spans 13 amino acids. Trimming shortened V by 6 bases and J by 2 bases, and 12 bases separated the two germline ends. The CDR3: CSVDWDITDTQYF. Here the CDR3 DNA reads TGCAGCGTGGACTGGGACATCACAGATACGCAGTATTTT.

In DNA, the CDR3 is TGTGCCAGCAGCAACGGACCGGTAACTAATGAAAAACTGTTTTTT. This encodes CASSNGPVTNEKLFF. V is TRBV5-6 and J is TRBJ1-4; D remains unclear. CDR1 is SGHDT, CDR2 YYEEEE, per germline. V was shortened by 4 bases and J by 1 base, with 11 bases between the two germline ends. The CDR3 spans 15 residues.

The table lists this clonotype with many counts. The V and J genes are TRBV5-1 and TRBJ1-5; 8 bases fit TRBD1. V trimming: 0 bases; J trimming: 7 bases; junction bases outside the gene matches: 6. This CDR3 is built from 15 residues. CDR1 is SGHRS, CDR2 YFSETQ, per germline. The CDR3 loop is CASSLAGGTGQPQHF. The CDR3 DNA reads TGCGCCAGCAGCTTGGCCGGTGGGACAGGCCAGCCCCAGCATTTT.

This clonotype has more than one count but fewer than ten. The genes are TRBV20-1 and TRBJ1-5; 7 bases are shared with TRBD1. CDR3 length: 13 amino acids. Unmatched junction bases numbered 6, after V lost 6 bases and J lost 4 bases. Germline values: CDR1 DFQATT, CDR2 SNEGSKA (reference sequence). The CDR3 here is CSAAGGMNQPQHF. In DNA, the CDR3 is TGCAGTGCCGCAGGGGGGATGAATCAGCCCCAGCATTTT.

This clonotype was detected many times. The chain couples TRBV9 to TRBJ2-7; TRBD2 matches 10 bases. This CDR3 is built from 15 residues. With 0 bases clipped from V and 5 bases from J, the junction kept 5 bases outside the gene matches. Germline values: CDR1 SGDLS, CDR2 YYNGEE. The CDR3 nucleotides read TGTGCCAGCAGCGTAGAAGCGGGAGGGCCCGACGAGCAGTACTTC. Protein: CASSVEAGGPDEQYF.

This clonotype was recorded many times. The chain has TRBV7-9 and TRBJ2-7; a possible D gene is TRBD1 (6 bases). Trimming left V 3 bases short and J 2 bases short, with 11 bases between. This CDR3 contains 14 residues. Germline V gene lookup returns CDR1 SEHNR and CDR2 FQNEAQ (reference sequence). CDR3 nucleotides: TGTGCCAGCAGCTTGAGTGCAGGGGCCTACGAGCAGTACTTC. Its protein product is CASSLSAGAYEQYF.

This clonotype was seen many times. This sequence joins TRBV6-1 and TRBJ1-4; 8 bases agree with TRBD1. Germline loops: CDR1 MNHNS, CDR2 SASEGT. V dropped 1 base and J dropped 16; count of bases not matched to a gene: 5. The CDR3 contains 12 residues. CDR3 sequence reads: CASSEGGQAPFF. CDR3 nucleotides: TGTGCCAGCAGTGAAGGGGGACAGGCCCCGTTTTTT.

This clonotype was counted at least ten times. The chain combines TRBV18 with TRBJ2-7; 10 bases match TRBD2. The V gene's germline CDR1 is KGHSH and CDR2 LQKENI. The CDR3 covers 19 residues. Unmatched junction bases numbered 15, after V lost 1 base and J lost 3 bases. In DNA form, the CDR3 reads TGTGCCAGCTCACCACTCAGGTTACTAGCGGGAATCCAAAACTACGAGCAGTACTTC. This translates into CASSPLRLLAGIQNYEQYF.

This clonotype was counted a few times. The chain joins TRBV5-1 to TRBJ2-1, with TRBD2 matching 13 bases. V was clipped by 3 bases and J by 7 bases; unmatched bases: 7. The germline V gene has CDR1 SGHRS and CDR2 YFSETQ. This CDR3 comprises 16 residues. DNA of the CDR3: TGCGCCAGCAGCTCCGGACTAGCGGGAGATTTGAATGAGCAGTTCTTC. Residues: CASSSGLAGDLNEQFF.

The table lists this clonotype with many counts. This chain joins TRBV6-2 or TRBV6-3 and TRBJ1-2; possibly TRBD1 for D (6 bases). Trimming removed 2 bases from V and 6 bases from J, with 16 bases in between. The CDR3 covers 15 residues. Germline CDR1 and CDR2: MNHEY and SVGEGT. CDR3 amino acids: CASSYHTTGINGYTF. The CDR3 DNA is TGTGCCAGCAGTTACCATACTACAGGGATCAATGGCTACACCTTC.

The genes are TRBV11-2 and TRBJ2-4; no clear D. V lost 1 base and J 9 bases, leaving 13 bases between the germline ends. This CDR3 spans 14 amino acids. The germline V gene has CDR1 SGHAT and CDR2 FQNNGV. The CDR3: CASSLGGPKAIQYF. CDR3 DNA sequence: TGTGCCAGCAGCTTAGGTGGCCCAAAGGCCATTCAGTACTTC.